These T cell receptor beta chains were read from a single sample in a study of vaccination and CD4 T cells after COVID-19. No antigen has been assigned to these receptors. MiXCR, applied by TCRdb to the PCR reads, yields one record per CDR3 protein. The sample lists approximately 10,000 distinct CDR3 sequences, 20% to 25% occurring once. The sample was cultured CD4+ T cells from blood. These receptors originate from a human donor with COVID-19. Each CDR3 is given with its conserved first and last residue. The D gene is left open where the match is weak. The size field is filled for only some rows; it gives once, few, many or a size class.

v_call: TRBV7-9; cdr3_length: 15; d_call: NA; j_call: TRBJ2-2; clone_size: few; cdr3_nt: TGTGCCAGCAGCCACGGGGCATCAGACACCGGGGAGCTGTTTTTT; cdr3_aa: CASSHGASDTGELFF
v_call: TRBV9; cdr3_length: 17; d_call: NA; j_call: TRBJ1-3; clone_size: once; cdr3_nt: TGTGCCAGCAGCGCCGAAGGGGGTGGGGTCTCTGGAAACACCATATATTTT; cdr3_aa: CASSAEGGGVSGNTIYF
v_call: TRBV12-5; cdr3_length: 17; d_call: TRBD1; j_call: TRBJ1-6; clone_size: NA; cdr3_nt: TGTGCTAGTGGTTTGGTCACTACAGGGGGCGCGAGTTCACCCCTCCACTTT; cdr3_aa: CASGLVTTGGASSPLHF
v_call: TRBV10-3; cdr3_length: 14; d_call: NA; j_call: TRBJ1-4; clone_size: few; cdr3_nt: TGTGCCATCAGCGGCCGGGGCCCCGAGGGGGAACTGTTTTTT; cdr3_aa: CAISGRGPEGELFF
v_call: TRBV4-2; cdr3_length: 14; d_call: NA; j_call: TRBJ1-2; clone_size: NA; cdr3_nt: TGTGCCAGCAGCCAAGATCGAGCGTTGGGGGGCTACACCTTC; cdr3_aa: CASSQDRALGGYTF
v_call: TRBV5-4; cdr3_length: 12; d_call: NA; j_call: TRBJ2-1; clone_size: once; cdr3_nt: TGTGCCAGCAGCCTTCCGGGAAATGAGCAGTTCTTC; cdr3_aa: CASSLPGNEQFF
v_call: TRBV20-1; cdr3_length: 13; d_call: NA; j_call: TRBJ1-1; clone_size: medium-sized; cdr3_nt: TGCAGTGCTAGATTGCAGGGAGGCACTGAAGCTTTCTTT; cdr3_aa: CSARLQGGTEAFF
v_call: TRBV19; cdr3_length: 12; d_call: NA; j_call: TRBJ1-6; clone_size: NA; cdr3_nt: TGTGCCAGTAGTTACCGAGATTCACCCCTCCACTTT; cdr3_aa: CASSYRDSPLHF
v_call: TRBV2; cdr3_length: 16; d_call: NA; j_call: TRBJ2-5; clone_size: NA; cdr3_nt: TGTGCCAGCAGTGGATCCAGGGCGCTGGGTTTCGAGACCCAGTACTTC; cdr3_aa: CASSGSRALGFETQYF
v_call: TRBV7-3; cdr3_length: 15; d_call: TRBD1; j_call: TRBJ1-1; clone_size: few; cdr3_nt: TGTGCCAGCAGCTTAGAGGGGGCCGTGGACACTGAAGCTTTCTTT; cdr3_aa: CASSLEGAVDTEAFF
v_call: TRBV6-2/TRBV6-3; cdr3_length: 15; d_call: NA; j_call: TRBJ2-5; clone_size: NA; cdr3_nt: TGTGCCAGCAGTCCACGTGCTCGGGACTGGGGGACCCAGTACTTC; cdr3_aa: CASSPRARDWGTQYF
v_call: TRBV20-1; cdr3_length: 15; d_call: NA; j_call: TRBJ1-2; clone_size: few; cdr3_nt: TGCAGTGCTAGACTTTCGGCAGGGGCGTCGGGTGGCTACACCTTC; cdr3_aa: CSARLSAGASGGYTF
v_call: TRBV18; cdr3_length: 15; d_call: NA; j_call: TRBJ1-5; clone_size: NA; cdr3_nt: TGTGCCAGCTCACCACAAGCAGGGGGCAATCAGCCCCAGCATTTT; cdr3_aa: CASSPQAGGNQPQHF
v_call: TRBV2; cdr3_length: 12; d_call: NA; j_call: TRBJ2-1; clone_size: NA; cdr3_nt: TGTGCCAGCCGCCCTTGGAGCGCCGAGCAGTTCTTC; cdr3_aa: CASRPWSAEQFF
v_call: TRBV6-1; cdr3_length: 16; d_call: TRBD1; j_call: TRBJ1-1; clone_size: few; cdr3_nt: TGTGCCAGCAGTCAGACGGACAGGGGGCGAAACACTGAAGCTTTCTTT; cdr3_aa: CASSQTDRGRNTEAFF
v_call: TRBV2; cdr3_length: 13; d_call: NA; j_call: TRBJ1-1; clone_size: NA; cdr3_nt: TGTGCCAGCAGTGATGAGGGAGGCATTGAAGCTTTCTTT; cdr3_aa: CASSDEGGIEAFF
v_call: TRBV20-1; cdr3_length: 13; d_call: NA; j_call: TRBJ2-4; clone_size: NA; cdr3_nt: TGCAGTGCCTTCCCCCAGGGTAGGAACATTCAGTACTTC; cdr3_aa: CSAFPQGRNIQYF
v_call: TRBV7-2; cdr3_length: 14; d_call: TRBD2; j_call: TRBJ2-2; clone_size: few; cdr3_nt: TGTGCCAGCAGCTTAGTTGGGGGGGCCGGGGAGCTGTTTTTT; cdr3_aa: CASSLVGGAGELFF
v_call: TRBV19; cdr3_length: 14; d_call: NA; j_call: TRBJ2-3; clone_size: few; cdr3_nt: TGTGCCAGTAGTCCGCGACGGGGCACAGATACGCAGTATTTT; cdr3_aa: CASSPRRGTDTQYF
v_call: TRBV6-1; cdr3_length: 13; d_call: NA; j_call: TRBJ1-6; clone_size: NA; cdr3_nt: TGTGCCAGCATCGGGGACTATAATTCACCCCTCCACTTT; cdr3_aa: CASIGDYNSPLHF
v_call: TRBV19; cdr3_length: 15; d_call: TRBD1; j_call: TRBJ1-4; clone_size: few; cdr3_nt: TGTGCCAGTAGTAGACCCCGACAGGGAAATGAAAAACTGTTTTTT; cdr3_aa: CASSRPRQGNEKLFF
v_call: TRBV5-5; cdr3_length: 13; d_call: TRBD1; j_call: TRBJ1-1; clone_size: NA; cdr3_nt: TGTGCCAGCAGCTTGTTCGGACAGGGCGAAGCTTTCTTT; cdr3_aa: CASSLFGQGEAFF
v_call: TRBV2; cdr3_length: 12; d_call: NA; j_call: TRBJ1-5; clone_size: medium-sized; cdr3_nt: TGTGCCAGCAGTCCCAGAAATCAGCCCCAGCATTTT; cdr3_aa: CASSPRNQPQHF
v_call: TRBV7-9; cdr3_length: 15; d_call: TRBD1; j_call: TRBJ1-1; clone_size: NA; cdr3_nt: TGTGCCAGCAGCATCTGGACAGGGGTCAACACTGAAGCTTTCTTT; cdr3_aa: CASSIWTGVNTEAFF
v_call: TRBV10-3; cdr3_length: 17; d_call: TRBD1; j_call: TRBJ1-5; clone_size: NA; cdr3_nt: TGTGCCATCAGCCCGGGACAGGGGTTACCAAGCAATCAGCCCCAGCATTTT; cdr3_aa: CAISPGQGLPSNQPQHF
v_call: TRBV2; cdr3_length: 15; d_call: NA; j_call: TRBJ1-5; clone_size: NA; cdr3_nt: TGTGCCAGCACCCAGCTTGTCACAGGACAACAGCCCCAGCATTTT; cdr3_aa: CASTQLVTGQQPQHF
v_call: TRBV21-1; cdr3_length: 18; d_call: NA; j_call: TRBJ2-7; clone_size: NA; cdr3_nt: TGTGCCAGCAGCAAAGTCCCCTGGGACAGGGGGCATACCTACGAGCAGTACTTC; cdr3_aa: CASSKVPWDRGHTYEQYF
v_call: TRBV6-5; cdr3_length: 18; d_call: NA; j_call: TRBJ1-6; clone_size: few; cdr3_nt: TGTGCCAGCAGTTACTCGAGGACGGGGATGGGCCTTGGTTCACCCCTCCACTTT; cdr3_aa: CASSYSRTGMGLGSPLHF
v_call: TRBV7-2; cdr3_length: 16; d_call: NA; j_call: TRBJ1-3; clone_size: NA; cdr3_nt: TGTGCCAGCAGCTCAAACGTCAGGGTAGATGGAAACACCATATATTTT; cdr3_aa: CASSSNVRVDGNTIYF
v_call: TRBV12-3/TRBV12-4; cdr3_length: 14; d_call: NA; j_call: TRBJ1-5; clone_size: NA; cdr3_nt: TGTGCCAGCAGTGTCAGTTATAGCAATCAGCCCCAGCATTTT; cdr3_aa: CASSVSYSNQPQHF
v_call: TRBV7-9; cdr3_length: 17; d_call: TRBD2; j_call: TRBJ2-3; clone_size: few; cdr3_nt: TGTGCCAGCAGCCTGGGGACTAGCGGGGGGACCACAGATACGCAGTATTTT; cdr3_aa: CASSLGTSGGTTDTQYF
v_call: TRBV25-1; cdr3_length: 14; d_call: NA; j_call: TRBJ1-6; clone_size: few; cdr3_nt: TGTGCCAGCAGGGGTGGCCGGTCGAATTCACCCCTCCACTTT; cdr3_aa: CASRGGRSNSPLHF
v_call: TRBV6-2/TRBV6-3; cdr3_length: 15; d_call: TRBD1; j_call: TRBJ1-2; clone_size: NA; cdr3_nt: TGTGCCAGCAGTTACGAGGGGGCGCGTGGCTATGGCTACACCTTC; cdr3_aa: CASSYEGARGYGYTF
v_call: TRBV18; cdr3_length: 15; d_call: TRBD1; j_call: TRBJ2-5; clone_size: NA; cdr3_nt: TGTGCCAGCTCTCAAGGGACAGGGATGGGAGAGACCCAGTACTTC; cdr3_aa: CASSQGTGMGETQYF
v_call: TRBV2; cdr3_length: 14; d_call: NA; j_call: TRBJ2-1; clone_size: NA; cdr3_nt: TGTGCCAGCCTTGAGGGGTACGCCTCCAATGAGCAGTTCTTC; cdr3_aa: CASLEGYASNEQFF
v_call: TRBV19; cdr3_length: 17; d_call: NA; j_call: TRBJ1-5; clone_size: few; cdr3_nt: TGTGCCACCCTTAAGGGGGGGGCCCGACCTAGCAATCAGCCCCAGCATTTT; cdr3_aa: CATLKGGARPSNQPQHF
v_call: TRBV2; cdr3_length: 15; d_call: NA; j_call: TRBJ2-7; clone_size: NA; cdr3_nt: TGTGCCAGCAGTGAAGCGGACACCCGCTCCTACGAGCAGTACTTC; cdr3_aa: CASSEADTRSYEQYF
v_call: TRBV6-1; cdr3_length: 14; d_call: NA; j_call: TRBJ2-2; clone_size: NA; cdr3_nt: TGTGCCAGCAGGGACAGACCTGAAACCGGGGAGCTGTTTTTT; cdr3_aa: CASRDRPETGELFF
v_call: TRBV24-1; cdr3_length: 13; d_call: NA; j_call: TRBJ2-5; clone_size: few; cdr3_nt: TGTGCCACCAGTGATAATGACCGCGAGACCCAGTACTTC; cdr3_aa: CATSDNDRETQYF
v_call: TRBV5-1; cdr3_length: 14; d_call: NA; j_call: TRBJ2-7; clone_size: NA; cdr3_nt: TGCGCCAGCGGCTTGACCAGGGCCTCCTACGAGCAGTACTTC; cdr3_aa: CASGLTRASYEQYF
v_call: TRBV7-8; cdr3_length: 15; d_call: TRBD1; j_call: TRBJ1-2; clone_size: NA; cdr3_nt: TGTGCCAGCAGCTCACTCGACAGGGGATACTATGGCTACACCTTC; cdr3_aa: CASSSLDRGYYGYTF
v_call: TRBV2; cdr3_length: 14; d_call: NA; j_call: TRBJ1-1; clone_size: NA; cdr3_nt: TGTGCCAGCAGTTCACAGGGTGGGAACACTGAAGCTTTCTTT; cdr3_aa: CASSSQGGNTEAFF
v_call: TRBV7-2; cdr3_length: 14; d_call: NA; j_call: TRBJ1-5; clone_size: few; cdr3_nt: TGTGCCAGCAGCTTCCCAGGGGACAATCAGCCCCAGCATTTT; cdr3_aa: CASSFPGDNQPQHF
v_call: TRBV7-8; cdr3_length: 18; d_call: TRBD2; j_call: TRBJ2-5; clone_size: NA; cdr3_nt: TGTGCCAGCAGCCCACAGAGTGGTAGCGGGGTTGGATCAGAGACCCAGTACTTC; cdr3_aa: CASSPQSGSGVGSETQYF
v_call: TRBV28; cdr3_length: 17; d_call: NA; j_call: TRBJ2-5; clone_size: NA; cdr3_nt: TGTGCCAGCAGCCCACGTCTTACCGTTCCAGTGGGGGAGACCCAGTACTTC; cdr3_aa: CASSPRLTVPVGETQYF